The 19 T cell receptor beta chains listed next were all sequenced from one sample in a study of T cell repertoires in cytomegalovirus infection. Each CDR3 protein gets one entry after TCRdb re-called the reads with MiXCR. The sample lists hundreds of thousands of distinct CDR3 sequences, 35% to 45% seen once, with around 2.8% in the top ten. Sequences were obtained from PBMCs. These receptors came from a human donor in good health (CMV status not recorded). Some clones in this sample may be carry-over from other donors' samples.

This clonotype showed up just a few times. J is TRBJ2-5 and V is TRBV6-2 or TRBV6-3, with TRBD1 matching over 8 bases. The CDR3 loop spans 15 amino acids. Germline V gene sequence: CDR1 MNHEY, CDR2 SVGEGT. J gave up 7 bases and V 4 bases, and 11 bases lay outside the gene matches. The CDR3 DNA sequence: TGTGCCAGCAGTTTCTCCAGGGGGCTCGGGGGGACCCAGTACTTC. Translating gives CASSFSRGLGGTQYF.

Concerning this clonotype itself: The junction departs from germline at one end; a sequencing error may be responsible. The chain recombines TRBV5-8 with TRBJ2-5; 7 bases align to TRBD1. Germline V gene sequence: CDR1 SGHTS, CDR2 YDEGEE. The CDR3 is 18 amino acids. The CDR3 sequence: CASSSETSGTELQETQCF. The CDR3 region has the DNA TGTGCCAGCAGCTCTGAAACGTCCGGGACAGAGCTCCAAGAGACCCAGTGCTTC.

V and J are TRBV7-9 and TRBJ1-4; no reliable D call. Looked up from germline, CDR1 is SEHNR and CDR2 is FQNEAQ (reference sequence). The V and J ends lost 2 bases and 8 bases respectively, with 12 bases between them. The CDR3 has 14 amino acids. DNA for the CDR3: TGTGCCAGCAGCTTACTAACAGCCTCAGAAAAACTGTTTTTT. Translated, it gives CASSLLTASEKLFF.

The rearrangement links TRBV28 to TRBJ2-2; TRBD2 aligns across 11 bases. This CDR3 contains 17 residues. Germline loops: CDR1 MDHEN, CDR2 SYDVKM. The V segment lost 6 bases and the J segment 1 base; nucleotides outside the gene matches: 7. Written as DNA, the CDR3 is TGTGCCAGCAGCCGCCTAGCGGGGGGCGAGAACACCGGGGAGCTGTTTTTT. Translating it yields CASSRLAGGENTGELFF.

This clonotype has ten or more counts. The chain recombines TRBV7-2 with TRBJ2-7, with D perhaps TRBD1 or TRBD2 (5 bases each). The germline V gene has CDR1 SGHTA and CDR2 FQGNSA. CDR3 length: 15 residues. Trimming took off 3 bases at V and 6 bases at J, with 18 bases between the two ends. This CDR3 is CASSLVGAPIGEQYF. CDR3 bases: TGTGCCAGCAGCTTGGTCGGGGCGCCAATTGGCGAGCAGTACTTC.

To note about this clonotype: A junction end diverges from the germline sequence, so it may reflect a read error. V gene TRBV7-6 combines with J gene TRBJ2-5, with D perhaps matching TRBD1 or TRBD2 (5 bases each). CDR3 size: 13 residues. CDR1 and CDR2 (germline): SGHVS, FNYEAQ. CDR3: CASSPRDRETQYF. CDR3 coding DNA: TGTGCTAGCAGCCCCAGGGACCGCGAGACCCAGTACTTC.

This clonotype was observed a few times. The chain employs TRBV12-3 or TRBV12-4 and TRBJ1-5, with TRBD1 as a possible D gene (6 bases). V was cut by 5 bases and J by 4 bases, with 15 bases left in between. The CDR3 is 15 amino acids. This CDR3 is CASSPPGTPNQPQHF. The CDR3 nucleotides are TGTGCCAGCAGTCCCCCGGGGACACCGAATCAGCCCCAGCATTTT.

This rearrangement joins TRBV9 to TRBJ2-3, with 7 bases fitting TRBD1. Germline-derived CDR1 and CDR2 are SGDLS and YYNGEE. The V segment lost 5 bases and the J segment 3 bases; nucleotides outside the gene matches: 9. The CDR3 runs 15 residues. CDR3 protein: CASSGTGDETDTQYF. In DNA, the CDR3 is TGTGCCAGCAGTGGAACAGGGGATGAGACAGATACGCAGTATTTT. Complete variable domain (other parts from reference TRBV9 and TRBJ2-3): DSGVTQTPKHLITATGQRVTLRCSPRSGDLSVYWYQQSLDQGLQFLIQYYNGEERAKGNILERFSAQQFPDLHSELNLSSLELGDSALYFCASSGTGDETDTQYFGPGTRLTVL.

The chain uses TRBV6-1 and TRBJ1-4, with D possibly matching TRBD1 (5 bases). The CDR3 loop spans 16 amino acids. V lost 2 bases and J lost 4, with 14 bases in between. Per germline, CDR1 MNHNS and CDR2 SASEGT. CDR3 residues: CASSEYSGTLNEKLFF. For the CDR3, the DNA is TGTGCCAGCAGTGAATATTCGGGGACTCTTAATGAAAAACTGTTTTTT.

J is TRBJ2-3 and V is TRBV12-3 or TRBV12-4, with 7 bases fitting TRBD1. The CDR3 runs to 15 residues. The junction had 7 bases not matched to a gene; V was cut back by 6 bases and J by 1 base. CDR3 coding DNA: TGTGCCAGCAGCCCGACAGGGCCTCGCACAGATACGCAGTATTTT. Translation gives CASSPTGPRTDTQYF.

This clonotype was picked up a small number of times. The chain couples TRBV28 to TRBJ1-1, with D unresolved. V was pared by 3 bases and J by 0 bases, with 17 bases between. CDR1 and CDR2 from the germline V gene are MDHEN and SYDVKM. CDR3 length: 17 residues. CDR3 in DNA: TGTGCCAGCAGTTTGCCCCACCTAAGCAGCGTGAACACTGAAGCTTTCTTT. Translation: CASSLPHLSSVNTEAFF.

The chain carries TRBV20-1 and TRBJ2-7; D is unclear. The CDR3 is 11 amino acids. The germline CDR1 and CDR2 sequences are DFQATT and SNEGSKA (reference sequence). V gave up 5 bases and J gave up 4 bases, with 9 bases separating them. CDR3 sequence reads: CSAEILYEQYF. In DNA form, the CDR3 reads TGCAGTGCTGAGATCCTTTACGAGCAGTACTTC.

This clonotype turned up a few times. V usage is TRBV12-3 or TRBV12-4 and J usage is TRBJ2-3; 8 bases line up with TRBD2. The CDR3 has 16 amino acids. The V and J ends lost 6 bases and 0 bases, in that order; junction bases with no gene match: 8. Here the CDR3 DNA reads TGTGCCAGCAGCCGGGAGGGGGGGTGGAGCACAGATACGCAGTATTTT. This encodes CASSREGGWSTDTQYF.

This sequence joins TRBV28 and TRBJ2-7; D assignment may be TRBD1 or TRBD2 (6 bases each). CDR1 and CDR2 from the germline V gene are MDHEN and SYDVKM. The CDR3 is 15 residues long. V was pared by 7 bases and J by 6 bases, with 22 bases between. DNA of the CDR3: TGTGCCAGCATCCCTAAGTGGGGGGCCTACCCCGAGCAGTACTTC. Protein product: CASIPKWGAYPEQYF.

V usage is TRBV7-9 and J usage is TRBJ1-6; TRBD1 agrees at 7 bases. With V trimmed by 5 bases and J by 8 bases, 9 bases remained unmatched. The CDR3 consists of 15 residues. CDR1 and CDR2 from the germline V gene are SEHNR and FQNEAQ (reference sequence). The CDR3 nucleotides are TGTGCCAGCAGCACGGCCAGGGGGACGGATTCACCCCTCCACTTT. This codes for CASSTARGTDSPLHF.

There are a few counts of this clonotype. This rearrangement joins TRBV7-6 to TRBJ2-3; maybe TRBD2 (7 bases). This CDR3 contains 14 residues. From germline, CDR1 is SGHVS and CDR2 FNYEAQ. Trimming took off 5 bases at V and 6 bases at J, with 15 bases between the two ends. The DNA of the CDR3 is TGTGCCAGCAGCCGAGGGGGGGGGCCCGATACGCAGTATTTT. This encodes CASSRGGGPDTQYF.

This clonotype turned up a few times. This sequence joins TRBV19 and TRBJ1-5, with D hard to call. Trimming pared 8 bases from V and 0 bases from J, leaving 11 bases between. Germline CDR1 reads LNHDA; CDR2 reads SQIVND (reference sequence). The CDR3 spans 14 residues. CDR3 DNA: TGTGCCAGTCGGACTCCTTATAGCAATCAGCCCCAGCATTTT. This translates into CASRTPYSNQPQHF.

CDR3 sequence: CASSPRTSGVTELFF. The CDR3, as DNA: TGCGCCAGCAGCCCTAGGACTAGCGGGGTGACGGAGCTGTTTTTT. The V gene is TRBV5-1, the J gene TRBJ2-2; 12 nucleotides agree with TRBD2. Losses at the gene ends were 4 bases for V and 10 bases for J; bases not matched to a gene: 8. Germline V lookup: CDR1 SGHRS, CDR2 YFSETQ. The CDR3 covers 15 residues. Together with reference TRBV5-1 and TRBJ2-2, the CDR3 gives the full variable domain: KAGVTQTPRYLIKTRGQQVTLSCSPISGHRSVSWYQQTPGQGLQFLFEYFSETQRNKGNFPGRFSGRQFSNSRSEMNVSTLELGDSALYLCASSPRTSGVTELFFGEGSRLTVL.

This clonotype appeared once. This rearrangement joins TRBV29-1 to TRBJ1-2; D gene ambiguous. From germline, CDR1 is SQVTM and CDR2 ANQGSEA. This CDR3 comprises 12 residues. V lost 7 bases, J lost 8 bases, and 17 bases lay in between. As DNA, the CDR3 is TGCAGCGGGAAGGGAACAGACGGAGGCTACACCTTC. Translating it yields CSGKGTDGGYTF.